This T cell receptor (beta chain) emerged from a study of CD8+CD57+ T cells in acquired aplastic anemia. Genomic DNA templated the TCR beta VDJ and CDR3 profiling. TCRdb analysed the reads with MiXCR anew, one entry per CDR3 protein. This table holds approximately 470,000 distinct CDR3 sequences, around 30% found once. As for this clonotype: As yet, its antigen is unknown.

Study-level findings and limits: A set of more than 25 CD8+ CDR3 sequences was shared between patients and controls, and these sequences appeared highly expressed in patients.

Patients included in sequencing had previously demonstrated CD8+CD57+ cell expansion by flow cytometry. The source of this sequence is a human donor with aplastic anemia. Specimen: sorted CD4+, CD8+, or CD8+CD57+ T cells (not recorded which) from PBMCs.

CDR3 DNA sequence: TGTGCCAGCAGTGCGGGACAGGGAGTTAATCGTGCCTATGGCTACACCTTC. It encodes CASSAGQGVNRAYGYTF. This chain connects TRBV6-1 to TRBJ1-2; TRBD1 matches 9 bases. This CDR3 has 17 amino acids. Germline trimming cut 4 bases from V and 4 bases from J; bases unmatched to any gene: 13. Germline V gene sequence: CDR1 MNHNS, CDR2 SASEGT.